This TCR beta chain was captured in a study of vaccination and CD4 T cells after COVID-19. Worth noting for this clonotype: The antigen remains unidentified.

The Oncomine TCR Beta short-read assay generated sequence data from the DNA of cultured CD4+ T cells. Investigators isolated genomic DNA from cultured CD4+ T cells. TCRdb re-analysed the PCR reads in MiXCR, keeping a single row per CDR3 protein. The sample yields fewer than 15,000 distinct CDR3 sequences, roughly two thirds seen once. Treatment described: roughly 10-day PBMC culture with coronavirus spike peptide pools or control peptides (ViraFEST assay). ViraFEST expanded antigen-specific T cells with peptide pools, then sequenced TCRs. Germline loops: CDR1 DFQATT, CDR2 SNEGSKA (reference sequence). With 6 bases removed from V and 2 bases from J, the gap between germline ends came to 13 bases. The CDR3 covers 13 residues.

The source material was CD4+ T cells from blood, cultured in vitro. This TCR was sampled from a human donor who had recovered from COVID-19. The rearrangement uses TRBV20-1 and TRBJ1-1; a possible D gene is TRBD1 (5 bases). The DNA of the CDR3 is TGCAGTGCCAGGCGGGGGACTAACACTGAAGCTTTCTTT. It codes for CSARRGTNTEAFF.